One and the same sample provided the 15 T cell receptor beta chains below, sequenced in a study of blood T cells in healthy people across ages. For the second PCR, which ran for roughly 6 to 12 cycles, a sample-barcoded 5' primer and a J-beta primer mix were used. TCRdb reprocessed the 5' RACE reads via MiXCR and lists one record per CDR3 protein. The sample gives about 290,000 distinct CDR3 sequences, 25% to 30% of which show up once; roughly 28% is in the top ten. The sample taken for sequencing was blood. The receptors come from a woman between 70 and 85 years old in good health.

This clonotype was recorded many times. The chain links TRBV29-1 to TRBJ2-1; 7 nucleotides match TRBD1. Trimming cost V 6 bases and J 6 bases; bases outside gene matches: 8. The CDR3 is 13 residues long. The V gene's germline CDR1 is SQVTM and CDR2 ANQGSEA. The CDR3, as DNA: TGCAGCGTCGACAGGGACCTTTCCAATGAGCAGTTCTTC. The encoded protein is CSVDRDLSNEQFF.

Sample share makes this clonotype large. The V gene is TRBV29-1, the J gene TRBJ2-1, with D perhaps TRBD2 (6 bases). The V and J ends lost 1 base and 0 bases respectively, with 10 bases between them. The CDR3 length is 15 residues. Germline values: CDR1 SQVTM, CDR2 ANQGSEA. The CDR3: CSVEVWDSSYNEQFF. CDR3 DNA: TGCAGCGTTGAAGTTTGGGACTCCTCCTACAATGAGCAGTTCTTC.

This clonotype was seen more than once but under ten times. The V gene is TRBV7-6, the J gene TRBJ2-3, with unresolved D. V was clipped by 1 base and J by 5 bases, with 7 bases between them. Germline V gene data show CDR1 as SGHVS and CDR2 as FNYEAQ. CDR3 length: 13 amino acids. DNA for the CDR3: TGTGCCAGCAGCTTAGAGCGTCTAGATACGCAGTATTTT. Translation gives CASSLERLDTQYF.

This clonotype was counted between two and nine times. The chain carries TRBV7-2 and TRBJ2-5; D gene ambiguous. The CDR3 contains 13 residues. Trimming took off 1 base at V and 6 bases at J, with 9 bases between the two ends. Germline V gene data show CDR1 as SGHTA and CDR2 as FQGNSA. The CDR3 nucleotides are TGTGCCAGCAGCTTAGAGGGTTGGAAGACCCAGTACTTC. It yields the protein CASSLEGWKTQYF.

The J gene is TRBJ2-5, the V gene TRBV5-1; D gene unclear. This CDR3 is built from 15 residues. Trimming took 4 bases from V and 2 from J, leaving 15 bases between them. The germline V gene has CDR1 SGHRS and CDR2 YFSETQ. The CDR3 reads CASSADSTHQETQYF. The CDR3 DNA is TGCGCCAGCAGCGCCGATTCTACCCATCAAGAGACCCAGTACTTC.

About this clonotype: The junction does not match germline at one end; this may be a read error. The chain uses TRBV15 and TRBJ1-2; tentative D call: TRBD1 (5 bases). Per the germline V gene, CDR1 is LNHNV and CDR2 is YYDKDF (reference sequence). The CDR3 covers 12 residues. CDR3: CTTSAQGFGYTF. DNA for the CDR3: TGTACCACCAGCGCGCAGGGTTTTGGCTACACCTTC.

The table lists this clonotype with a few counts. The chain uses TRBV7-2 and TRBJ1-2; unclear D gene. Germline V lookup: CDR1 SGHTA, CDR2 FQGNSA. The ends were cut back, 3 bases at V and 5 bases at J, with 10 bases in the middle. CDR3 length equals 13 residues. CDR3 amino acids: CASSLNSEYGYTF. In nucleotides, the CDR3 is TGTGCCAGCAGCTTGAACAGTGAATATGGCTACACCTTC.

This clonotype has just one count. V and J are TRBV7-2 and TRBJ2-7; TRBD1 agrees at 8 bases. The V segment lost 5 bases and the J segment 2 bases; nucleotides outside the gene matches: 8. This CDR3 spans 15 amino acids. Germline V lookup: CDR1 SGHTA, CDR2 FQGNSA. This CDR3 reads CASSPGQGKTYEQYF. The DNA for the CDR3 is TGTGCCAGCAGCCCCGGACAGGGCAAGACCTACGAGCAGTACTTC.

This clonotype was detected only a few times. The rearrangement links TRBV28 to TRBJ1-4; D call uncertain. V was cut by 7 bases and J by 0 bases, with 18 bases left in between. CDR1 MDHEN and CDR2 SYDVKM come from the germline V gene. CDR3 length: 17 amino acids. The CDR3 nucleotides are TGTGCCAGCATTCCCAAAAGTGGGGTCCCAACTAATGAAAAACTGTTTTTT. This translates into CASIPKSGVPTNEKLFF. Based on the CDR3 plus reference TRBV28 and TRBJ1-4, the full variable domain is DVKVTQSSRYLVKRTGEKVFLECVQDMDHENMFWYRQDPGLGLRLIYFSYDVKMKEKGDIPEGYSVSREKKERFSLILESASTNQTSMYLCASIPKSGVPTNEKLFFGSGTQLSVL.

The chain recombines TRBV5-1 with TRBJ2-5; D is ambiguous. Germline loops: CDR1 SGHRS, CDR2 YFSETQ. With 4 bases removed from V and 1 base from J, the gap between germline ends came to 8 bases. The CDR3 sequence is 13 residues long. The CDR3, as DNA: TGCGCCAGCAGCGTGAGCCTCCAAGAGACCCAGTACTTC. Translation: CASSVSLQETQYF.

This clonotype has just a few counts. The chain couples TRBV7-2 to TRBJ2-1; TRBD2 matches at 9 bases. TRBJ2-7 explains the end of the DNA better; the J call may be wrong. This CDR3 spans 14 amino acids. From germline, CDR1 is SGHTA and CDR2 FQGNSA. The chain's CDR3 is CASSPGLARYEQYF. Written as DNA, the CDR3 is TGTGCCAGCAGCCCAGGACTAGCGAGATACGAGCAGTACTTC.

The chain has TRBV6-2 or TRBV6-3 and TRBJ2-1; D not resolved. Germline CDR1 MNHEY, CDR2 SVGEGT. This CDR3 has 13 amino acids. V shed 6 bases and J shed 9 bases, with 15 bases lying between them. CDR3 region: CASRLPAGGEQFF. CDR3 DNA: TGTGCCAGCAGACTACCTGCTGGTGGTGAGCAGTTCTTC.

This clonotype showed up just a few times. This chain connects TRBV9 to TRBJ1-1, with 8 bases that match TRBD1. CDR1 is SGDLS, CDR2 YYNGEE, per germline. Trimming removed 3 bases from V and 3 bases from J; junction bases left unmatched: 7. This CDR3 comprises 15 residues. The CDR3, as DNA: TGTGCCAGCAGCGCCGGGACAGGTGGGTACACTGAAGCTTTCTTT. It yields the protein CASSAGTGGYTEAFF. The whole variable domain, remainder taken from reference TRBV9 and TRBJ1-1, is DSGVTQTPKHLITATGQRVTLRCSPRSGDLSVYWYQQSLDQGLQFLIQYYNGEERAKGNILERFSAQQFPDLHSELNLSSLELGDSALYFCASSAGTGGYTEAFFGQGTRLTVV.

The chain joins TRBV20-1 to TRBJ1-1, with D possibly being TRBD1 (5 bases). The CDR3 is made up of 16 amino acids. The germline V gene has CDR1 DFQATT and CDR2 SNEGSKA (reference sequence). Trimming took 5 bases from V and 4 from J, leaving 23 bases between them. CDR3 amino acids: CSASDMAMLSGTEAFF. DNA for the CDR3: TGCAGTGCTTCGGACATGGCCATGTTGTCGGGCACTGAAGCTTTCTTT.

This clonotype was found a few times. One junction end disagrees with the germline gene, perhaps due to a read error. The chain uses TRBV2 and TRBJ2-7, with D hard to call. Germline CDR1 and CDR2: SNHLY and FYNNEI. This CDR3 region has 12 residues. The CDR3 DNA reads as TGTGCCGGCAGGACGGACCTAGGCGAGCAGTACTTC. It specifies CAGRTDLGEQYF.